These 27 T cell receptor beta chains came from one sample sequenced in a study of T cell repertoires in ileal Crohn's disease. Time point reported: neoterminal ileum biopsy at postoperative endoscopy, about 6 months after surgery. Sequenced by immunoSEQ multiplex PCR; TCRdb stores in-frame clones only, minus some. This sample has 12,000 or so clones, with 80% to 90% found just once. The sample consisted of ileal tissue. Source of these receptors: an adult with Crohn's disease.

The chain recombines TRBV18 with TRBJ2-3, with TRBD2 matching 12 bases. Germline V lookup: CDR1 KGHSH, CDR2 LQKENI. The CDR3 has 15 residues. Unmatched junction bases numbered 6, after V lost 5 bases and J lost 6 bases. CDR3 sequence (DNA): TGTGCCAGCTCAACTGGACTAGCGGGAATGGATACGCAGTATTTT. The encoded protein is CASSTGLAGMDTQYF.

The rearrangement uses TRBV19 and TRBJ1-5; TRBD1 matches 10 bases. The length of the CDR3 is 16 residues. Germline CDR1 and CDR2: LNHDA and SQIVND (reference sequence). The junction had 11 bases not matched to a gene; V was cut back by 6 bases and J by 6 bases. CDR3 in amino acids: CASRGRQGAVGQPQHF. DNA for the CDR3: TGTGCCAGTAGGGGAAGACAGGGGGCAGTAGGTCAGCCCCAGCATTTT.

This chain connects TRBV9 to TRBJ1-5; TRBD1 matches at 7 bases. The CDR3 is made up of 15 amino acids. The germline CDR1 and CDR2 sequences are SGDLS and YYNGEE. Germline trimming cut 0 bases from V and 6 bases from J; bases unmatched to any gene: 6. As DNA, the CDR3 is TGTGCCAGCAGCGTAGGTGCGACAGGGAGTCAGCCCCAGCATTTT. As protein: CASSVGATGSQPQHF. The full variable domain, in which reference TRBV9 and TRBJ1-5 provide the parts outside the CDR3, is DSGVTQTPKHLITATGQRVTLRCSPRSGDLSVYWYQQSLDQGLQFLIQYYNGEERAKGNILERFSAQQFPDLHSELNLSSLELGDSALYFCASSVGATGSQPQHFGDGTRLSIL.

This chain uses TRBV29-1 with TRBJ1-2, with unresolved D. The CDR3 sequence is 12 residues long. Germline V gene sequence: CDR1 SQVTM, CDR2 ANQGSEA. Trimming removed 5 bases from V and 3 bases from J, with 10 bases in between. The CDR3 DNA follows: TGCAGCGTTTCCCAGAGGGACTATGGCTACACCTTC. Translation gives CSVSQRDYGYTF.

This clone was seen a handful of times. The chain is built from TRBV28 and TRBJ2-7; 7 bases match TRBD1. The CDR3 covers 13 residues. V shed 5 bases and J 1 base; nucleotides not matched to a gene: 2. From germline, CDR1 is MDHEN and CDR2 SYDVKM. CDR3 bases: TGTGCCAGCAGTCCGGGACAGTCCTACGAGCAGTACTTC. It specifies CASSPGQSYEQYF.

The chain combines TRBV18 with TRBJ1-2; TRBD1 aligns across 7 bases. J gave up 4 bases and V 5 bases, and 10 bases lay outside the gene matches. The CDR3 runs to 15 residues. The V gene's germline CDR1 is KGHSH and CDR2 LQKENI. CDR3 nucleotides: TGTGCCAGCTCATCTTATCAGGGGGAACTCTATGGCTACACCTTC. It codes for CASSSYQGELYGYTF.

The rearrangement links TRBV12-5 to TRBJ2-2; D unresolved. CDR1 is LGHNT, CDR2 FRNRAP, per germline. The ends were cut back, 5 bases at V and 5 bases at J, with 6 bases in the middle. CDR3 length equals 12 residues. CDR3 bases: TGTGCTAGTGGTATCGGTACCGGGGAGCTGTTTTTT. This sequence encodes CASGIGTGELFF. Supplemented by reference TRBV12-5 and TRBJ2-2, the full variable domain reads DARVTQTPRHKVTEMGQEVTMRCQPILGHNTVFWYRQTMMQGLELLAYFRNRAPLDDSGMPKDRFSAEMPDATLATLKIQPSEPRDSAVYFCASGIGTGELFFGEGSRLTVL.

The CDR3 loop reads CASSPGRTNTGELFF. The CDR3 nucleotides are TGTGCCAGCTCACCAGGCCGTACGAACACCGGGGAGCTGTTTTTT. V usage is TRBV18 and J usage is TRBJ2-2, with D unresolved. Germline CDR1 KGHSH, CDR2 LQKENI. V was cut by 2 bases and J by 0 bases, with 7 bases left in between. There are 15 residues in the CDR3.

The chain carries TRBV6-1 and TRBJ1-5, with D unresolved. The CDR3 loop spans 15 amino acids. Germline V lookup: CDR1 MNHNS, CDR2 SASEGT. CDR3 nucleotides: TGTGCATCCTTACGGGGATTCGACAGCAATCAGCCCCAGCATTTT. Encoded protein: CASLRGFDSNQPQHF.

The chain employs TRBV7-8 and TRBJ1-6; D is ambiguous. Germline V gives CDR1 SGHVS, CDR2 FQNEAQ. The CDR3 contains 17 residues. V lost 1 base and J 0 bases, leaving 10 bases between the germline ends. The CDR3 is CASSLDVISSYNSPLHF. The DNA for the CDR3 is TGTGCCAGCAGCTTAGATGTAATTAGCTCCTATAATTCACCCCTCCACTTT.

The count of this clone is one. The chain uses TRBV7-3 and TRBJ2-2; 10 bases agree with TRBD2. This CDR3 spans 17 amino acids. Trimming removed 5 bases from V and 6 bases from J; junction bases left unmatched: 12. Germline V gene sequence: CDR1 SGHTA, CDR2 FQGTGA. The CDR3 sequence: CASSETGTSAFAGELFF. The CDR3 DNA is TGTGCCAGCAGCGAGACCGGGACTAGCGCGTTCGCCGGGGAGCTGTTTTTT.

The count of this clone is one. The chain employs TRBV19 and TRBJ2-3; 9 bases map to TRBD1. V was pared by 1 base and J by 1 base, with 3 bases of the junction left unmatched. Germline V gives CDR1 LNHDA, CDR2 SQIVND (reference sequence). This CDR3 comprises 16 residues. CDR3 sequence: CASSIGRDRGTDTQYF. CDR3 bases: TGTGCCAGTAGTATAGGCCGGGACAGGGGCACAGATACGCAGTATTTT.

V and J are TRBV5-6 and TRBJ2-5, with 7 bases aligning to TRBD1. CDR3 length: 15 residues. With 2 bases clipped from V and 2 bases from J, the junction kept 6 bases outside the gene matches. In germline, CDR1 is SGHDT, CDR2 YYEEEE. The CDR3 DNA sequence: TGTGCCAGCAGCTTCCCGGGGACAGTGCAAGAGACCCAGTACTTC. It codes for CASSFPGTVQETQYF.

The J gene is TRBJ2-2, the V gene TRBV2; 13 nucleotides agree with TRBD2. The CDR3 is 15 residues long. Germline V gene lookup returns CDR1 SNHLY and CDR2 FYNNEI. Losses at the gene ends were 8 bases for V and 3 bases for J; bases not matched to a gene: 3. CDR3 in DNA: TGTGCCAGCGGACTAGCGGGAGTCTACACCGGGGAGCTGTTTTTT. It codes for CASGLAGVYTGELFF.

The chain couples TRBV27 to TRBJ2-1; a weak D match, TRBD2 (5 bases). There are 15 residues in the CDR3. The germline V gene has CDR1 MNHEY and CDR2 SMNVEV (reference sequence). The V end lost 3 bases, the J end lost 6 bases, and 15 bases lay between the germline ends. The CDR3 sequence is CASSFRLALGNEQFF. CDR3 bases: TGTGCCAGCAGTTTTAGGCTAGCCCTTGGCAATGAGCAGTTCTTC.

This chain uses TRBV18 with TRBJ2-5; D gene unclear. The germline gives CDR1 KGHSH, CDR2 LQKENI. The CDR3 is made up of 10 amino acids. The ends were cut back, 5 bases at V and 5 bases at J, with 3 bases in the middle. CDR3 protein: CASSAETQYF. The CDR3 bases are TGTGCCAGCTCAGCGGAGACCCAGTACTTC.

The chain joins TRBV4-2 to TRBJ2-7; tentatively, D is TRBD2 (6 bases). The V gene's germline CDR1 is LGHNA and CDR2 YNFKEQ. CDR3 size: 17 residues. The V end was cut by 0 bases, the J end by 3 bases, with 18 bases between. The CDR3 nucleotides read TGTGCCAGCAGCCAAGAAGGACCGCCTCGGGGAGGCTACGAGCAGTACTTC. It specifies CASSQEGPPRGGYEQYF.

The rearrangement uses TRBV29-1 and TRBJ1-3; D remains ambiguous. Germline V CDR1 and CDR2: SQVTM, ANQGSEA. The CDR3 runs to 13 residues. V dropped 3 bases and J dropped 0 bases, with 6 bases sitting between them. CDR3 region: CSVDEPSGNTIYF. CDR3 in DNA: TGCAGCGTTGACGAGCCCTCTGGAAACACCATATATTTT.

The chain recombines TRBV19 with TRBJ1-2; 7 bases align to TRBD1. The CDR3 totals 16 residues. The junction had 5 bases not matched to a gene; V was cut back by 1 base and J by 0 bases. Germline V lookup: CDR1 LNHDA, CDR2 SQIVND (reference sequence). CDR3 DNA: TGTGCCAGTAGTATAGGCCGGGACAGACCTAACTATGGCTACACCTTC. Translated: CASSIGRDRPNYGYTF.

This clone was seen a single time. V gene TRBV7-3 combines with J gene TRBJ2-7; a possible D gene is TRBD2 (6 bases). V dropped 5 bases and J dropped 6 bases, with 14 bases sitting between them. Germline CDR1 is SGHTA and CDR2 is FQGTGA. The CDR3 runs 13 residues. CDR3 residues: CASSPSSGLEQYF. The DNA of the CDR3 is TGTGCCAGCAGCCCCTCATCGGGACTCGAGCAGTACTTC.

This clone appeared a few times. The V and J genes are TRBV25-1 and TRBJ1-1; TRBD1 might be the D (5 bases). This CDR3 has 13 residues. The germline gives CDR1 MGHDK, CDR2 SYGVNS. The V and J ends lost 6 bases and 6 bases respectively, with 14 bases between them. CDR3: CASSRGGFSEAFF. The CDR3 coding sequence is TGTGCCAGCAGCCGGGGGGGTTTCTCTGAAGCTTTCTTT.

This chain's CDR3 is CASTLGVATRRGYTF. In nucleotides, the CDR3 is TGTGCCAGCACCCTCGGGGTCGCAACTCGGCGTGGCTACACCTTC. V is TRBV5-6 and J is TRBJ1-2, with no clear D. CDR3 length: 15 residues. Germline lookup yields CDR1 SGHDT and CDR2 YYEEEE. V shed 6 bases and J shed 7 bases, with 22 bases lying between them.

This rearrangement joins TRBV25-1 to TRBJ2-4; TRBD1 matches 9 bases. This CDR3 has 13 residues. The germline V gene encodes CDR1 MGHDK and CDR2 SYGVNS. V trimming: 7 bases; J trimming: 7 bases; junction bases outside the gene matches: 5. CDR3 coding DNA: TGTGCCAGCACGGACAGGGGAGAGAACATTCAGTACTTC. It translates to CASTDRGENIQYF.

The chain carries TRBV10-1 and TRBJ1-5; TRBD1 might be the D (5 bases). Per the germline V gene, CDR1 is WNHNN and CDR2 is SYGVQD (reference sequence). Trimming stripped 4 bases from V and 6 bases from J, with 10 bases between. The CDR3 has 13 residues. The CDR3 region has the DNA TGCGCCAGCAGTGCAGGGTGGGGTCAGCCCCAGCATTTT. This translates into CASSAGWGQPQHF.

This clone was recorded only once. J is TRBJ1-6 and V is TRBV5-1; TRBD1 agrees at 7 bases. V shed 5 bases and J 7 bases; nucleotides not matched to a gene: 12. The germline CDR1 and CDR2 sequences are SGHRS and YFSETQ. This CDR3 contains 16 residues. The DNA for the CDR3 is TGCGCCAGCAGGAATACCGGGACAGTGGAAAATTCACCCCTCCACTTT. Amino acids: CASRNTGTVENSPLHF.

The chain recombines TRBV6-5 with TRBJ2-3; perhaps TRBD2 as D (6 bases). Germline CDR1 and CDR2: MNHEY and SVGAGI. Trimming stripped 0 bases from V and 5 bases from J, with 15 bases between. The CDR3 loop spans 16 amino acids. The CDR3 nucleotides read TGTGCCAGCAGTTACTCCGATCCGGGAGTGGGAGATACGCAGTATTTT. As protein: CASSYSDPGVGDTQYF.

This CDR3 reads CASSRLEELFF. The CDR3 DNA follows: TGTGCCAGCAGCCGATTAGAGGAGCTGTTTTTT. The V call is TRBV28, the J call TRBJ2-2; D is ambiguous. CDR3 length: 11 amino acids. Germline loops: CDR1 MDHEN, CDR2 SYDVKM. Trimming removed 6 bases from V and 10 bases from J, with 9 bases in between.